This T cell receptor (beta chain) was obtained from a study of T cell responses to AZD1222 COVID-19 vaccine. Broader study findings: Scientists sampled the repertoires only once the peak T cell response had passed. Within unmutated variant regions lay the reported targets of nearly half of spike-specific TCRs. Spike-specific TCR breadth rose after two AZD1222 doses, and depth rose as well.

As for this clone: The antigen is undetermined.

Clones were read by immunoSEQ multiplex PCR, and TCRdb kept only the in-frame ones, dropping some. Among about 51,000 clones listed, 80% to 90% were seen once. Germline-derived CDR1 and CDR2 are MGHRA and YSYEKL. The CDR3 has 13 residues. Trimming took off 4 bases at V and 8 bases at J, with 12 bases between the two ends. The sample here was peripheral blood, taken 28 days after the second AZD1222 dose. The V and J genes are TRBV4-1 and TRBJ2-1; D may correspond to TRBD1 or TRBD2 (5 bases each). The sequence came from an adult who received the AZD1222 COVID-19 vaccine. CDR3 DNA: TGCGCCAGCAGCCTAAGTATGGGGGATGAGCAGTTCTTC. Protein sequence: CASSLSMGDEQFF.